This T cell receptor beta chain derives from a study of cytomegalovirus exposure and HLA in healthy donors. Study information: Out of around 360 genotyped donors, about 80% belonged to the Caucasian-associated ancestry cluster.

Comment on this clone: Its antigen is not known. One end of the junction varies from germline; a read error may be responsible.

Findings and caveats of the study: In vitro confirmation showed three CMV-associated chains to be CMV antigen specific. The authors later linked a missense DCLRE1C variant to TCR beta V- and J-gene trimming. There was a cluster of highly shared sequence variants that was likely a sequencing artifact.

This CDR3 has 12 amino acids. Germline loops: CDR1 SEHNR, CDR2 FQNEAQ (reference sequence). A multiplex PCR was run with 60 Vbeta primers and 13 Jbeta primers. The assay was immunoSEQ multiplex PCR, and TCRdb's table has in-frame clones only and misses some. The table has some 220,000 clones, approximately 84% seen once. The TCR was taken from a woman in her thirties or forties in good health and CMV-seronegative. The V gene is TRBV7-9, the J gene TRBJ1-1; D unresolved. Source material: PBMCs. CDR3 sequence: CSSSLMNTEAFF. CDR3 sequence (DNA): TGTTCCAGCAGCCTTATGAACACTGAAGCTTTCTTT. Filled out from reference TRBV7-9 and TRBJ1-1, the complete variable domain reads DTGVSQNPRHKITKRGQNVTFRCDPISEHNRLYWYRQTLGQGPEFLTYFQNEAQLEKSRLLSDRFSAERPKGSFSTLEIQRTEQGDSAMYLCSSSLMNTEAFFGQGTRLTVV.